The following is a T cell receptor (beta chain) sequence with its context. The germline V gene encodes CDR1 SQVTM and CDR2 ANQGSEA. V dropped 7 bases and J dropped 2 bases, with 11 bases sitting between them. This CDR3 has 12 amino acids. Produced via immunoSEQ multiplex PCR; TCRdb's table is partial and in-frame only. The sample gives tens of thousands of clones, around 94% of which show up once; more than 0.2% is in the top ten. This sample is drawn from a study of technical replicates of blood from a few donors. The clonotype was recovered from a human donor in good health. Sequencing was performed on T cells isolated from PBMCs. The V and J genes are TRBV29-1 and TRBJ1-2; D may be TRBD1 (5 bases). CDR3 amino acids: CSGGGPNYGYTF. The CDR3 DNA follows: TGCAGCGGGGGGGGACCGAACTATGGCTACACCTTC.